This TCR beta chain was identified in a study of blood T cell repertoires in COVID-19. For the study at large: Nucleic acid was either cDNA or gDNA, and it came from T cells, B-cell-depleted T cells, or PBMCs.

How the authors handled the data: Reference gene primers were amplified, and this amplification served to estimate nucleated cell counts. Sequencing was performed with immunoSEQ multiplex PCR; in TCRdb, only in-frame clones are kept and a portion is missing. Clone size and V and J calls were adopted from that table, with D and trimming inferred from the DNA. Counted here are approximately 50,000 clones, over 80% occurring once; the ten biggest clones make up around 6.6%. This clone appeared once. There are 14 residues in the CDR3. Trimming removed 0 bases from V and 1 base from J, with 7 bases in between. CDR1 and CDR2 (germline): SGHRS, YFSETQ.

The sequence was obtained from a man aged 70 or older with active COVID-19. The sequenced material came from peripheral blood. The V call is TRBV5-1, the J call TRBJ2-5; D gene ambiguous. The CDR3 protein is CASSLGAVQETQYF. The CDR3 DNA sequence: TGCGCCAGCAGCTTGGGGGCAGTCCAAGAGACCCAGTACTTC.